The 25 T cell receptor beta chains reported below all come from one sample, sequenced in a study of T cell repertoires in cytomegalovirus infection. Using its own MiXCR run on the reads, TCRdb lists one record per CDR3 protein. The data hold around 800,000 distinct CDR3 sequences, with 32% observed a single time. These TCRs are of unknown antigen specificity. Source: cultured CD8+ T cells from PBMCs, taken from culture after CMV antigen stimulation. Receptors were obtained from a human donor in good health (CMV status not recorded). Some clones in this sample may be carry-over from other donors' samples.

The chain joins TRBV7-6 to TRBJ2-3; TRBD2 is a possible D gene (5 bases). CDR1 and CDR2 from the germline V gene are SGHVS and FNYEAQ. The V end lost 2 bases, the J end lost 2 bases, and 11 bases lay between the germline ends. CDR3 length: 15 residues. CDR3 DNA sequence: TGTGCCAGCAGCTTACTGTCGGGGATCACAGATACGCAGTATTTT. This translates into CASSLLSGITDTQYF.

This clonotype was recorded at least ten times. The rearrangement joins TRBV12-3 or TRBV12-4 to TRBJ1-5; tentative D call: TRBD1 (6 bases). The V end lost 2 bases, the J end lost 5 bases, and 13 bases lay between the germline ends. CDR3 length: 15 amino acids. Written as DNA, the CDR3 is TGTGCCAGCAGTTTAATTATCAGGGGAGATCAGCCCCAGCATTTT. Residues: CASSLIIRGDQPQHF.

This clonotype has only a few counts. The rearrangement joins TRBV7-9 to TRBJ2-4; a weak D match, TRBD1 (5 bases). Germline V CDR1 and CDR2: SEHNR, FQNEAQ (reference sequence). V was trimmed by 5 bases and J by 7 bases, leaving 18 bases between them. The CDR3 length is 15 residues. CDR3 region: CASSPQSGRANIQYF. The CDR3 region has the DNA TGTGCCAGCAGCCCCCAATCGGGCAGGGCGAACATTCAGTACTTC.

This clonotype was recorded a few times. The J gene is TRBJ2-5, the V gene TRBV6-5, with D hard to call. Germline CDR1 MNHEY, CDR2 SVGAGI. The CDR3 spans 15 residues. V lost 0 bases and J lost 2, with 10 bases in between. CDR3 DNA sequence: TGTGCCAGCAGTTACTCGATCGGACCTCAAGAGACCCAGTACTTC. It yields the protein CASSYSIGPQETQYF.

In this sample, this clonotype turned up many times. The rearrangement uses TRBV4-1 and TRBJ1-1; 8 bases are shared with TRBD1. Trimming at V came to 3 bases and at J to 4 bases, leaving 1 base not matched to a gene. This CDR3 region has 13 residues. The germline gives CDR1 MGHRA, CDR2 YSYEKL. The CDR3 sequence is CASSHTGGTEAFF. The CDR3 DNA is TGCGCCAGCAGCCACACAGGGGGCACTGAAGCTTTCTTT.

Remarks on this clonotype: A read error may be the cause here, since a much bigger clone is one base away. The rearrangement uses TRBV13 and TRBJ2-1; 13 bases agree with TRBD2. Trimming removed 6 bases from V and 7 bases from J; junction bases left unmatched: 9. The CDR3 is 16 amino acids. Germline values: CDR1 PRHDT, CDR2 FYEKMQ (reference sequence). CDR3 DNA: TGTGCCAGCAGAAAATGGTGGACTAGCGGGGGTAATGAGCAGTTCTTC. This gives the protein CASRKWWTSGGNEQFF.

The chain carries TRBV27 and TRBJ2-7; either TRBD1 or TRBD2 may supply D (5 bases each). The germline V gene has CDR1 MNHEY and CDR2 SMNVEV (reference sequence). With 5 bases removed from V and 3 bases from J, the gap between germline ends came to 14 bases. This CDR3 is built from 14 residues. The CDR3 nucleotides read TGTGCCAGCAGTATAGGGGACCGGCTCTACGAGCAGTACTTC. As protein: CASSIGDRLYEQYF.

This clonotype has a handful of counts. The chain links TRBV7-9 to TRBJ1-1; D not certain. The CDR3 contains 16 residues. Germline V gene sequence: CDR1 SEHNR, CDR2 FQNEAQ (reference sequence). V lost 1 base and J lost 2, with 14 bases in between. This chain's CDR3 is CASSLGWATLNTEAFF. In DNA form, the CDR3 reads TGTGCCAGCAGCTTAGGGTGGGCAACTTTAAACACTGAAGCTTTCTTT.

This clonotype was counted only a few times. J is TRBJ2-7 and V is TRBV20-1; D gene unclear. CDR3 length: 11 amino acids. V lost 2 bases to trimming and J lost 7 bases, with 9 bases between them. Per the germline V gene, CDR1 is DFQATT and CDR2 is SNEGSKA (reference sequence). The CDR3 bases are TGCAGTGCTAGAAGGGAAGGAGAGCAGTACTTC. This codes for CSARREGEQYF.

Comments on this clonotype: The final CDR3 position lacks the conserved phenylalanine or tryptophan, pointing to a likely read error. This chain connects TRBV7-6 to TRBJ1-1; no clear D gene. Germline V gene lookup returns CDR1 SGHVS and CDR2 FNYEAQ. Trimming left V 6 bases short and J 5 bases short, with 13 bases between. The length of the CDR3 is 13 residues. CDR3 nucleotide sequence: TGTGCCAGCAGAACGGGGTCTTGGACTGAAGCTTTCTCT. Translating gives CASRTGSWTEAFS.

This clonotype was counted only a few times. The rearrangement links TRBV7-9 to TRBJ1-4, with a possible D match to TRBD1 (6 bases). This CDR3 comprises 14 residues. Germline V gene data show CDR1 as SEHNR and CDR2 as FQNEAQ (reference sequence). Deletions cut 5 bases from V and 8 bases from J, with 15 bases between. For the CDR3, the DNA is TGTGCCAGCAGCCAGCCAGGGGCTGACGAAAAACTGTTTTTT. It is translated as CASSQPGADEKLFF.

V gene TRBV7-9 combines with J gene TRBJ2-5; D may match TRBD1 or TRBD2 (6 bases each). There are 14 residues in the CDR3. The germline V gene encodes CDR1 SEHNR and CDR2 FQNEAQ (reference sequence). V lost 9 bases and J 1 base, leaving 15 bases between the germline ends. The DNA of the CDR3 is TGTGCCAGTCTCCCGGAGGGGGGCCAAGAGACCCAGTACTTC. Residues: CASLPEGGQETQYF. Drawing the rest from reference TRBV7-9 and TRBJ2-5, the complete variable domain is DTGVSQNPRHKITKRGQNVTFRCDPISEHNRLYWYRQTLGQGPEFLTYFQNEAQLEKSRLLSDRFSAERPKGSFSTLEIQRTEQGDSAMYLCASLPEGGQETQYFGPGTRLLVL.

This clonotype has ten or more counts. The DNA for the CDR3 is TGTGCCAGCAGCTTGAGGGGACAGGGGACCACTGAAGCTTTCTTT. Its translation is CASSLRGQGTTEAFF. The chain recombines TRBV7-6 with TRBJ1-1; 10 bases line up with TRBD1. Germline V lookup: CDR1 SGHVS, CDR2 FNYEAQ. V shed 3 bases, J shed 4 bases, and the junction held 5 bases outside the gene matches. The CDR3 runs to 15 residues. Full variable domain (missing parts from reference TRBV7-6 and TRBJ1-1): GAGVSQSPRYKVTKRGQDVALRCDPISGHVSLYWYRQALGQGPEFLTYFNYEAQQDKSGLPNDRFSAERPEGSISTLTIQRTEQRDSAMYRCASSLRGQGTTEAFFGQGTRLTVV.

V usage is TRBV12-3 or TRBV12-4 and J usage is TRBJ1-1; the match to TRBD1 covers 7 bases. V lost 3 bases and J lost 4; bases outside the gene matches: 8. This CDR3 has 15 amino acids. This chain's CDR3 is CASSFVGRQGTEAFF. The CDR3 nucleotides read TGTGCCAGCAGTTTCGTCGGGAGACAGGGCACTGAAGCTTTCTTT.

This clonotype was counted between two and nine times. The chain carries TRBV6-2 or TRBV6-3 and TRBJ1-1, with 12 bases fitting TRBD1. CDR3 length equals 19 residues. V trimming: 7 bases; J trimming: 1 base; junction bases outside the gene matches: 16. Germline lookup yields CDR1 MNHEY and CDR2 SVGEGT. In nucleotides, the CDR3 is TGTGCCAGCATTGACTCCCTTTCCCGGGACAGGGGGCCGAACACTGAAGCTTTCTTT. Residues: CASIDSLSRDRGPNTEAFF.

This clonotype was seen just once. This chain links TRBV19 with TRBJ1-1; TRBD1 might be the D (6 bases). The V gene lost 7 bases and the J gene lost 5 bases, with 20 bases spanning the gap. The CDR3 contains 15 residues. From germline, CDR1 is LNHDA and CDR2 SQIVND (reference sequence). CDR3 amino acids: CASNLRQVRRTEAFF. The CDR3 bases are TGTGCCAGTAACCTTCGACAGGTTCGACGGACTGAAGCTTTCTTT. Combining the CDR3 with reference TRBV19 and TRBJ1-1 gives the whole variable domain DGGITQSPKYLFRKEGQNVTLSCEQNLNHDAMYWYRQDPGQGLRLIYYSQIVNDFQKGDIAEGYSVSREKKESFPLTVTSAQKNPTAFYLCASNLRQVRRTEAFFGQGTRLTVV.

This clonotype came up many times. The chain recombines TRBV24-1 with TRBJ2-2; a possible D gene is TRBD1 (5 bases). The CDR3 runs to 15 residues. Germline V lookup: CDR1 KGHDR, CDR2 SFDVKD. V gave up 1 base and J gave up 7 bases, with 12 bases separating them. Here the CDR3 DNA reads TGTGCCACCAGTGATTTTCCCCAGGGTGGCGGGGAGCTGTTTTTT. Translated: CATSDFPQGGGELFF.

J is TRBJ1-2 and V is TRBV29-1; D call uncertain. The CDR3 contains 11 residues. Germline CDR1 is SQVTM and CDR2 is ANQGSEA. Trimming shortened V by 7 bases and J by 7 bases, and 13 bases separated the two germline ends. The DNA for the CDR3 is TGCAGCGCTACCGCGGGGTCTGGCTACACCTTC. Its translation is CSATAGSGYTF.

This clonotype was found a few times. The rearrangement links TRBV7-9 to TRBJ1-4, with unresolved D. V was pared by 1 base and J by 8 bases, with 8 bases between. Germline V gene data show CDR1 as SEHNR and CDR2 as FQNEAQ (reference sequence). The CDR3 is made up of 13 amino acids. The CDR3 bases are TGTGCCAGCAGCTTAGTTGGGTCCGAAAAACTGTTTTTT. Encoded protein: CASSLVGSEKLFF.

This clonotype was observed a handful of times. The chain links TRBV6-5 to TRBJ2-7, with D possibly matching TRBD2 (7 bases). CDR1 is MNHEY and CDR2 is SVGAGI in the germline V gene. The CDR3 sequence is 15 residues long. Trimming shortened V by 0 bases and J by 0 bases, and 9 bases separated the two germline ends. CDR3 nucleotide sequence: TGTGCCAGCAGTTACTCAGGGGGGGTCTCCTACGAGCAGTACGTC. It codes for CASSYSGGVSYEQYV.

This chain links TRBV20-1 with TRBJ2-7; weak D call: TRBD1 (6 bases). The CDR3 contains 13 residues. Per the germline V gene, CDR1 is DFQATT and CDR2 is SNEGSKA (reference sequence). V dropped 3 bases and J dropped 1 base, with 10 bases sitting between them. The CDR3 coding sequence is TGCAGTGCTAGGGGTGGACAGTCCTACGAGCAGTACGTC. Translated, it gives CSARGGQSYEQYV.

This clonotype has a handful of counts. J is TRBJ2-7 and V is TRBV29-1; D is tentatively TRBD1 or TRBD2 (5 bases each). V dropped 6 bases and J dropped 3 bases, with 12 bases sitting between them. Looked up from germline, CDR1 is SQVTM and CDR2 is ANQGSEA. The CDR3 is 12 amino acids. CDR3: CSVLGHLYEQYF. The DNA of the CDR3 is TGCAGCGTACTAGGACACCTCTACGAGCAGTACTTC.

This clonotype was counted between two and nine times. The chain combines TRBV4-1 with TRBJ2-1; 8 bases line up with TRBD2. The CDR3 length is 13 residues. V lost 3 bases and J lost 10; bases outside the gene matches: 5. Germline CDR1 and CDR2: MGHRA and YSYEKL. This chain's CDR3 is CASSHGSSGEQFF. The CDR3 DNA follows: TGCGCCAGCAGCCACGGATCTAGCGGGGAGCAGTTCTTC.

The chain links TRBV6-1 to TRBJ2-7, with a weak D call TRBD1 (6 bases). Germline CDR1 reads MNHNS; CDR2 reads SASEGT. The CDR3 is made up of 13 amino acids. For the CDR3, the DNA is TGTGTCAGCAGTTCGGGACAAACCTACGAGCAGTACGTC. Residues: CVSSSGQTYEQYV.

This chain connects TRBV10-3 to TRBJ2-1; no clear D gene. CDR1 is ENHRY and CDR2 is SYGVKD in the germline V gene. Trimming removed 7 bases from V and 8 bases from J, with 12 bases in between. CDR3 length equals 12 residues. CDR3 sequence (DNA): TGTGCCATCACATCCCAACCTGATGAGCAGTTCTTC. Its translation: CAITSQPDEQFF.